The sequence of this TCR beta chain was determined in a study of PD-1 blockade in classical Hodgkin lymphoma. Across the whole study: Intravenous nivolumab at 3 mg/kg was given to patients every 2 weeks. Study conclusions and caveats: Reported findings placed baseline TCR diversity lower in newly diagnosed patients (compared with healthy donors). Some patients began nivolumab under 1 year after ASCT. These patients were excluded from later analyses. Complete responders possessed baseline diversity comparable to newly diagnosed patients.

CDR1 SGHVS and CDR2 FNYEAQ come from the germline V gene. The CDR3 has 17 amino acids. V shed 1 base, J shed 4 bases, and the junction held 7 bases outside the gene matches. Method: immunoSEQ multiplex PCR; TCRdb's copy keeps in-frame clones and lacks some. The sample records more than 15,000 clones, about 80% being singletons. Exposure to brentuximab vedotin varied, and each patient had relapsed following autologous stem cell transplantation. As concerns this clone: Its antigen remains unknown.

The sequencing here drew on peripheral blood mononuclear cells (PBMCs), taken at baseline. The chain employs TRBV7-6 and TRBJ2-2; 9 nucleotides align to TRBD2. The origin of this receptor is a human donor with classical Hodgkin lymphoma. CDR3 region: CASSLGAGGFGTGELFF. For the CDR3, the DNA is TGTGCCAGCAGCTTAGGAGCGGGAGGCTTTGGCACCGGGGAGCTGTTTTTT.